Following are 18 T cell receptor beta chains from one sample sequenced in a study of shared clonotypes between healthy human individuals. Some clones are missing from TCRdb's copy, which holds only in-frame ones; the method was immunoSEQ multiplex PCR. The sample consists of around 1.5 million clones, 95% to 99% of them appearing once. The specimen sequenced was naive CD4+ T cells sorted from blood. The subset here: CD45RA+ positively selected. These receptors originate from a man aged 25 to 45 in good health.

The V gene is TRBV5-5, the J gene TRBJ2-7; no firm D call. Germline CDR1 is SGHKS and CDR2 is YYEKEE (reference sequence). V was cut by 2 bases and J by 4 bases, with 10 bases left in between. The CDR3 contains 13 residues. CDR3 in amino acids: CASSFASDYEQYF. The CDR3, as DNA: TGTGCCAGCAGCTTTGCCTCAGATTACGAGCAGTACTTC.

This chain links TRBV2 with TRBJ1-4, with D hard to call. The CDR3 totals 15 residues. Between the trimmed V and J ends, which lost 4 bases and 4 bases, there was a span of 13 bases. Germline lookup yields CDR1 SNHLY and CDR2 FYNNEI. CDR3 amino acids: CASSAIQPFNEKLFF. DNA of the CDR3: TGTGCCAGCAGTGCGATACAGCCTTTTAATGAAAAACTGTTTTTT.

The rearrangement uses TRBV30 and TRBJ2-1; TRBD1 might be the D (6 bases). CDR1 is GTSNPN and CDR2 is SVGIG in the germline V gene (reference sequence). Trimming cost V 5 bases and J 5 bases, with 13 bases left between them. This CDR3 has 13 residues. In DNA form, the CDR3 reads TGTGCCTGGCGCAGGGGCTGGGACAATGAGCAGTTCTTC. Protein sequence: CAWRRGWDNEQFF.

The chain employs TRBV1 and TRBJ2-4; the D call TRBD1 from the table was never checked on the DNA. TRBV1 is a pseudogene locus. The length of the CDR3 is 17 residues. CDR3 in DNA: TGCACCAGCAGCACTCGGACGGACAACCAAGCCAAAAACATTCAGTACTTC. Translation gives CTSSTRTDNQAKNIQYF.

This rearrangement joins TRBV6-1 to TRBJ1-2; 11 bases map to TRBD1. The CDR3 has 15 residues. Trimming cost V 2 bases and J 5 bases; bases outside gene matches: 4. Germline CDR1 and CDR2: MNHNS and SASEGT. This chain's CDR3 is CASSERTGGPYGYTF. The CDR3 DNA reads as TGTGCCAGCAGTGAAAGGACAGGGGGCCCTTATGGCTACACCTTC.

The CDR3 sequence is CASSSRRSAYEQYF. The CDR3 DNA follows: TGTGCCAGCAGCTCCCGCCGGAGCGCCTACGAGCAGTACTTC. The chain employs TRBV11-2 and TRBJ2-7; D unclear. Between the trimmed V and J ends, which lost 4 bases and 2 bases, there was a span of 12 bases. This CDR3 comprises 14 residues. Germline V gene sequence: CDR1 SGHAT, CDR2 FQNNGV.

This chain connects TRBV5-1 to TRBJ2-7; D is uncertain. This CDR3 is 15 amino acids long. Trimming shortened V by 0 bases and J by 0 bases, and 10 bases separated the two germline ends. Per germline, CDR1 SGHRS and CDR2 YFSETQ. CDR3 coding DNA: TGCGCCAGCAGCTTGGTGTCCGTCAGCTCCTACGAGCAGTACTTC. Its protein is CASSLVSVSSYEQYF.

This clone was picked up one time. This rearrangement joins TRBV4-2 to TRBJ2-1; TRBD2 agrees at 12 bases. Per germline, CDR1 LGHNA and CDR2 YNFKEQ. J was trimmed by 9 bases and V by 1 base; bases with no gene match: 7. The CDR3 covers 16 residues. CDR3 protein: CASSQGLAGAFSEQFF. CDR3 DNA: TGTGCCAGCAGCCAAGGACTAGCGGGAGCTTTTTCTGAGCAGTTCTTC.

The chain uses TRBV11-2 and TRBJ1-1; 11 positions agree with TRBD1. This CDR3 is 15 amino acids long. The germline gives CDR1 SGHAT, CDR2 FQNNGV. The trim removed 5 bases at V and 11 bases at J, leaving 13 bases unmatched. The DNA of the CDR3 is TGTGCCAGCAGCCTAAACCGGGACAGGGGGGAACAGGCTTTCTTT. As protein: CASSLNRDRGEQAFF.

J is TRBJ1-5 and V is TRBV27; D ambiguous. V dropped 6 bases and J dropped 7 bases, with 10 bases sitting between them. CDR3 length equals 12 residues. Germline assignment: CDR1 MNHEY and CDR2 SMNVEV (reference sequence). The chain's CDR3 is CASRGSGQPQHF. The CDR3 DNA sequence: TGTGCCAGCAGAGGGTCGGGGCAGCCCCAGCATTTT.

The chain has TRBV7-9 and TRBJ2-1; D remains unclear. V lost 5 bases, J lost 13 bases, and 12 bases lay in between. This CDR3 spans 11 amino acids. Germline lookup yields CDR1 SEHNR and CDR2 FQNEAQ (reference sequence). In nucleotides, the CDR3 is TGTGCCAGCAGCCAGACAATACTTCAGTTCTTC. Translated: CASSQTILQFF.

The genes are TRBV5-5 and TRBJ2-5; D unclear. The CDR3 is 14 residues long. Germline CDR1 reads SGHKS; CDR2 reads YYEKEE (reference sequence). V was trimmed by 2 bases and J by 4 bases, leaving 12 bases between them. The CDR3 spells CASSFLASGETQYF. In DNA, the CDR3 is TGTGCCAGCAGCTTCTTGGCTAGTGGAGAGACCCAGTACTTC. Combining the CDR3 with reference TRBV5-5 and TRBJ2-5 gives the whole variable domain DAGVTQSPTHLIKTRGQQVTLRCSPISGHKSVSWYQQVLGQGPQFIFQYYEKEERGRGNFPDRFSARQFPNYSSELNVNALLLGDSALYLCASSFLASGETQYFGPGTRLLVL.

The chain has TRBV18 and TRBJ2-3; TRBD1 might be the D (6 bases). CDR1 and CDR2 from the germline V gene are KGHSH and LQKENI. The germline V and J ends were trimmed by 3 bases and 4 bases, with 14 bases remaining between them. The CDR3 has 15 residues. The chain's CDR3 is CASSPTSGDPDTQYF. CDR3 nucleotides: TGTGCCAGCTCACCTACTTCAGGGGATCCAGATACGCAGTATTTT.

This chain links TRBV7-6 with TRBJ2-3; TRBD2 aligns across 9 bases. From germline, CDR1 is SGHVS and CDR2 FNYEAQ. V shed 4 bases, J shed 3 bases, and the junction held 17 bases outside the gene matches. The CDR3 has 19 amino acids. The CDR3 nucleotides read TGTGCCAGCAGCTCGGAACTAGCGGGCCCCACCCGCGGGACAGATACGCAGTATTTT. Encoded protein: CASSSELAGPTRGTDTQYF.

In the case of this clone: The same CDR3 can be traced to other DNA sequences in this sample. The rearrangement joins TRBV9 to TRBJ2-5; D gene unclear. Germline lookup yields CDR1 SGDLS and CDR2 YYNGEE. This CDR3 comprises 13 residues. Trimming removed 0 bases from V and 4 bases from J, with 7 bases in between. CDR3 protein: CASSVVGGETQYF. Here the CDR3 DNA reads TGTGCCAGCAGCGTAGTTGGTGGAGAGACCCAGTACTTC.

The chain combines TRBV9 with TRBJ2-5; D call uncertain. The CDR3 spans 13 residues. Germline loops: CDR1 SGDLS, CDR2 YYNGEE. Trimming took off 4 bases at V and 5 bases at J, with 12 bases between the two ends. The CDR3 bases are TGTGCCAGCAGCCCCCGACATTGGGAGACCCAGTACTTC. It encodes CASSPRHWETQYF.

The gene calls are TRBV15 and TRBJ1-5; D gene uncertain. Trimming pared 2 bases from V and 3 bases from J, leaving 5 bases between. The germline V gene has CDR1 LNHNV and CDR2 YYDKDF (reference sequence). The CDR3 covers 13 residues. The CDR3 sequence: CATSRRPNQPQHF. The CDR3 DNA reads TGTGCCACCAGCAGACGGCCCAATCAGCCCCAGCATTTT.

The chain is built from TRBV11-2 and TRBJ1-3; maybe TRBD1 (6 bases). V lost 2 bases to trimming and J lost 3 bases, with 17 bases between them. The CDR3 contains 17 residues. Germline CDR1 is SGHAT and CDR2 is FQNNGV. CDR3 region: CASSLTAGVRRGNTIYF. In nucleotides, the CDR3 is TGTGCCAGCAGCTTAACAGCAGGGGTTAGGCGTGGAAACACCATATATTTT.